This TCR beta chain came from a study of blood T cell repertoires in COVID-19. In the study overall: Spain, Italy and the United States supplied samples that represented acute and convalescent COVID-19. Nucleic acid was either cDNA or gDNA, and it came from T cells, B-cell-depleted T cells, or PBMCs.

With 5 bases removed from V and 2 bases from J, the gap between germline ends came to 9 bases. The CDR3 extends over 13 amino acids. Per the germline V gene, CDR1 is MNHEY and CDR2 is SVGAGI. Original data processing: Using reference gene primer amplification, nucleated cell counts were estimated. Some clones are missing from TCRdb's copy, which holds only in-frame ones; the method was immunoSEQ multiplex PCR. V, J and clone size are taken as reported in that table, and D and trimming were inferred from the DNA itself. The sample shows roughly 220,000 clones, 80% to 90% of them seen only once. Sequenced material: peripheral blood. The chain recombines TRBV6-5 with TRBJ1-2; tentative D call: TRBD1 (5 bases). The sequence derives from a man aged 50-59 years who had recovered from COVID-19. The CDR3 is CASSTGANYGYTF. CDR3 in DNA: TGTGCCAGCAGTACAGGTGCCAACTATGGCTACACCTTC.